This entry concerns a single TCR beta chain. Produced via immunoSEQ multiplex PCR; TCRdb's table is partial and in-frame only. The sample includes approximately 210,000 clones, about nine tenths of them seen just once. Germline CDR1 and CDR2: LGHNA and YNFKEQ. Trimming at V came to 5 bases and at J to 0 bases, leaving 3 bases not matched to a gene. The CDR3 contains 14 residues. The data belong to a study of blood T cell repertoires in COVID-19. This TCR came from a woman between 40 and 50 years old with acute or convalescent COVID-19. Material: peripheral blood. This chain joins TRBV4-2 and TRBJ1-1; 7 bases fit TRBD1. CDR3 residues: CASSLDRLNTEAFF. The CDR3 nucleotides are TGTGCCAGCAGCTTGGACAGGCTGAACACTGAAGCTTTCTTT.